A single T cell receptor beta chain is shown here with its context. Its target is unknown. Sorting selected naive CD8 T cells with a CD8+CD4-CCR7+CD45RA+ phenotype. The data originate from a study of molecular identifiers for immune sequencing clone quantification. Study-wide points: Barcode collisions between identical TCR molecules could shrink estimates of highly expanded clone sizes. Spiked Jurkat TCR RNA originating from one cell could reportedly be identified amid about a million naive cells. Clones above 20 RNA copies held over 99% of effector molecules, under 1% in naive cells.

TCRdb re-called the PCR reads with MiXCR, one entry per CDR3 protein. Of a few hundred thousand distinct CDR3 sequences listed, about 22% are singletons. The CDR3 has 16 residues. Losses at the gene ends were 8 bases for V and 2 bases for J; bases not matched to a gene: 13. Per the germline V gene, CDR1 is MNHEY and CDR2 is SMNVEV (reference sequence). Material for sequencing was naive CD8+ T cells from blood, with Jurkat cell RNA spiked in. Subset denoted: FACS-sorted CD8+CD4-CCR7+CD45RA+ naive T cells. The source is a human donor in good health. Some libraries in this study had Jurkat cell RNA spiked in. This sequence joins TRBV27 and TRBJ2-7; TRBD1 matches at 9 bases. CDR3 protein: CASGFVDRGRPYEQYF. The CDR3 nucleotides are TGTGCCAGCGGGTTCGTGGACAGGGGAAGGCCCTACGAGCAGTACTTC.